This T cell receptor beta chain was profiled in a study of early T cells in non-severe SARS-CoV-2 infection. Study details: Chains stayed unpaired after sequencing of bulk RNA from unsorted whole blood. Overall study findings and caveats: The study's VDJdb matching favored anti-spike CD8 responses and missed private and CD4 specificities.

Researchers tagged individual cDNA molecules with unique molecular identifiers. Using its own MiXCR run on the 5' RACE reads, TCRdb lists one record per CDR3 protein. The sample holds over 50,000 distinct CDR3 sequences, roughly 13% seen once. V trimming: 7 bases; J trimming: 6 bases; junction bases outside the gene matches: 7. The CDR3 spans 15 residues. In this sample, this clonotype turned up many times. The antigen is undetermined. V is TRBV12-3 or TRBV12-4 and J is TRBJ1-6; TRBD1 agrees at 9 bases. This TCR came from an adult who was a healthcare worker with PCR-confirmed SARS-CoV-2 infection or an uninfected control (not recorded which). The material sequenced was whole blood. CDR3 in amino acids: CASTTGGLGNSPLHF. CDR3 nucleotide sequence: TGTGCCAGCACCACAGGGGGCTTGGGTAATTCACCCCTCCACTTT.